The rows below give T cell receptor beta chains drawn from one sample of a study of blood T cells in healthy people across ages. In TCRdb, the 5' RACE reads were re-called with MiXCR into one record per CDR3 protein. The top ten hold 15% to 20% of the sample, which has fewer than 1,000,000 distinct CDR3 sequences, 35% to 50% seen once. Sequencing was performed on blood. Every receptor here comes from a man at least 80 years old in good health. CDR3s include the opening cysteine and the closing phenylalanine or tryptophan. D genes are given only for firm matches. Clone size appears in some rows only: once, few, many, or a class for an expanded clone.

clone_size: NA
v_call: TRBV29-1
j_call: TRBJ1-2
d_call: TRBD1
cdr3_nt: TGCAGCGTTCACCTGGGACAGGGGCCTGGCTACACCTTC
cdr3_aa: CSVHLGQGPGYTF

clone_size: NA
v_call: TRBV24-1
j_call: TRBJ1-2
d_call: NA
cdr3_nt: TGTGCCACCAGGGACCCCTGGCAGGGCTACACCTTC
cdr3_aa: CATRDPWQGYTF

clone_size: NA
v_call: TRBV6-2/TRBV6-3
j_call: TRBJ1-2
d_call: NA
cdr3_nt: TGTGCCAGCAGTGACGACCGTAACTATGGCTACACCTTC
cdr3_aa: CASSDDRNYGYTF

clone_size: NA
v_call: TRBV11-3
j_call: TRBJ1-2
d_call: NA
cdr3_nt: TGTGCCAGCAGCTCGGGACAAGCTAACTATGGCTACACCTTC
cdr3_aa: CASSSGQANYGYTF

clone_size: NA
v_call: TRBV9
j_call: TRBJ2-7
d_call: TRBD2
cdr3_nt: TGTGCCAGCAGCGTAGGGACTAGCGTCTACGAGCAGTACTTC
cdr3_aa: CASSVGTSVYEQYF

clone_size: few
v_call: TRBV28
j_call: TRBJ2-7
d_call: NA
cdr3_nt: TGTGCCAGCAGTTTGGGTGGACAGATGAATTACGAGCAGTACTTC
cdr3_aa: CASSLGGQMNYEQYF

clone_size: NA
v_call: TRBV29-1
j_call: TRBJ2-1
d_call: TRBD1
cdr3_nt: TGCAGCGTTGTGGGACAGAACACACACAATGAGCAGTTCTTC
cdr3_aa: CSVVGQNTHNEQFF

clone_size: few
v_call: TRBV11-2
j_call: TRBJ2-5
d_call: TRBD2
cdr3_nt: TGTGCCAGCAGCTTACAACTAGCGGGAGGGTGGGAGACCCAGTACTTC
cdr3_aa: CASSLQLAGGWETQYF

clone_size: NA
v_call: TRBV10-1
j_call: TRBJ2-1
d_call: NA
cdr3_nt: TGCGCCAGCAGTGAGGGTACGGGGCCCTCGACTAGGGGAAGATCCTACAATGAGCAGTTCTTC
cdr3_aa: CASSEGTGPSTRGRSYNEQFF

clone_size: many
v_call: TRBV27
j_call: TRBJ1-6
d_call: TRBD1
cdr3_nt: TGTGCCAGCAGTCCAACCCGGAGGACAGGCCATCCTAATTCACCCCTCCACTTT
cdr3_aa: CASSPTRRTGHPNSPLHF

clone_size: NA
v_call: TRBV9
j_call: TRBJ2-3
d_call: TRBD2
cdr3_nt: TGTGCCAGCAGCTCCCGGACTAGCGAGATCACAGATACGCAGTATTTT
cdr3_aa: CASSSRTSEITDTQYF

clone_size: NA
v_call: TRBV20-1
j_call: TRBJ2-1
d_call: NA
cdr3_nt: TGCAGTGCTTCTACAGCAGGGGATCACGGTGAGCAGTTCTTC
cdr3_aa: CSASTAGDHGEQFF

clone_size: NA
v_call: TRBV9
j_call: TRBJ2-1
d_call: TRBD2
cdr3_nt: TGTGCCAGCAGCGTAGACGGGGGGGTTACCTACAATGAGCAGTTCTTC
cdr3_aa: CASSVDGGVTYNEQFF

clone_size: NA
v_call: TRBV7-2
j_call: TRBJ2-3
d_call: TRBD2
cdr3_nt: TGTGCCAGCAGCGGCACTAGCGGTTTCACAGATACGCAGTATTTT
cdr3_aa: CASSGTSGFTDTQYF

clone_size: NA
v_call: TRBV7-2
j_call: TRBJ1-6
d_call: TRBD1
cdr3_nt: TGTGCCAGCAGCTCACCCGCGGGACAGGGCGATTCACCCCTCCACTTT
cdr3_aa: CASSSPAGQGDSPLHF

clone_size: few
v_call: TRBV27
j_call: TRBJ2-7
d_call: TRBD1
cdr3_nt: TGTGCCAGCAGTAAGAGACAGGGGGCTGACGAGCAGTACTTC
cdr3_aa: CASSKRQGADEQYF

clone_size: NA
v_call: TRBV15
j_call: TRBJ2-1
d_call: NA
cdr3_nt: TGTGCCACCAGCAGAGACCGGATGGGGAATGAGCAGTTCTTC
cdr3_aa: CATSRDRMGNEQFF

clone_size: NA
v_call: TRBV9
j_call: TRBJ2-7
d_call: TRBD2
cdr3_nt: TGTGCCAGCGCCGCGGGGGGACTTCGGACTAGCGGGGCATACGAGCAGTACTTC
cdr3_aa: CASAAGGLRTSGAYEQYF